This T cell receptor (beta chain) was captured by sequencing in a study of T cells in women clearing cervical HPV infection. Regarding the study as a whole: Cases carried less TRBV6-7 than controls: approximately 0.1% versus 0.16%. Repertoire richness, not evenness, was significantly elevated in CIN3+ cases versus controls.

The germline gives CDR1 DFQATT, CDR2 SNEGSKA (reference sequence). The CDR3 totals 14 residues. With V trimmed by 4 bases and J by 1 base, 2 bases remained unmatched. Turning to this clone: Its antigen is unidentified. The sequence runs out 3 residues before the end of the CDR3; the remainder is reconstructed from the germline J gene.

Profiled with immunoSEQ multiplex PCR; TCRdb holds only in-frame clones, not every one. This sample contains some 30,000 clones. The source material was blood buffy coat. The TCR originated in a woman between 18 and 69 years old with a cervical HPV16 infection that either progressed to CIN3+ or cleared (not recorded which). The chain joins TRBV20-1 to TRBJ2-7, with 12 bases fitting TRBD2. The sequenced CDR3 bases are TGCAGTGCTAATGGACTAGCGGGGTCCTACGAG. This codes for CSANGLAGSYE. The entire CDR3 sequence reads CSANGLAGSYEQYF.